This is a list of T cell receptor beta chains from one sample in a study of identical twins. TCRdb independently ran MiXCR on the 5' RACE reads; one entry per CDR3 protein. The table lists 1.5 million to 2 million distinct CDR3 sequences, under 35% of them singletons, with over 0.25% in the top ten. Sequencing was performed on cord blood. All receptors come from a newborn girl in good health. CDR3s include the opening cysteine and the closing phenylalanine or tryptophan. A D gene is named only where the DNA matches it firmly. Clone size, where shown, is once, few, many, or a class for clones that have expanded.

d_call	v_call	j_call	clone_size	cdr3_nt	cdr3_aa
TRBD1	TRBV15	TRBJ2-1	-	TGTGCCACCAGCACTCCCGGGACAGGAAACAATGAGCAGTTCTTC	CATSTPGTGNNEQFF
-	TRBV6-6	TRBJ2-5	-	TGTGCCAGCAGTTACCCGGACTGGACTAAAGAGACCCAGTACTTC	CASSYPDWTKETQYF
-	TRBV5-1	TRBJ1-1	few	TGCGCCAGCAGCATGCTCGGGGGTACTGAAGCTTTCTTT	CASSMLGGTEAFF
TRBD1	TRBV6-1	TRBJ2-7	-	TGTGCCAGCACGGACAGGGGGCGAGGCAATGAGCAGTACTTC	CASTDRGRGNEQYF
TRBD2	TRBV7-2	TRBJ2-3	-	TGTGCCAGCAGCTTAGAGAAGCTAGCGGGCACAGATACGCAGTATTTT	CASSLEKLAGTDTQYF
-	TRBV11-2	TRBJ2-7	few	TGTGCCAGCAGTTTCGCGACAGGTCTCTCCTACGAGCAGTACTTC	CASSFATGLSYEQYF
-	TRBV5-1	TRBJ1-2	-	TGCGCCAGCAGCTGGGGTGGGGGCCCCTATGGCTACACCTTC	CASSWGGGPYGYTF
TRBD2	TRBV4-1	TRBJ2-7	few	TGCGCCAGCAGCCAATTCGCATGGCACCCATTACTAGCGGGTCACTACGAGCAGTACTTC	CASSQFAWHPLLAGHYEQYF
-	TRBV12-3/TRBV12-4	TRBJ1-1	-	TGTGCCAGCATGGCGACGATTAACACTGAAGCTTTCTTT	CASMATINTEAFF
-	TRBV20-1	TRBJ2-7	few	TGCAGATCCGATAGAGGAGACGAGCAGTACTTC	CRSDRGDEQYF
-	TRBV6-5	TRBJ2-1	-	TGTGCCACCTGGAGGGCGGTCTCCTACAATGAGCAGTTCTTC	CATWRAVSYNEQFF
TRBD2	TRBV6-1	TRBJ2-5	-	TGTGCCAGCACGTCAGCGGGAGGACAAGAGACCCAGTACTTC	CASTSAGGQETQYF
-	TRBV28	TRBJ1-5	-	TGTGCCAGCAGTTTCCTAGGATTTCGGCAGCCCCAGCATTTT	CASSFLGFRQPQHF
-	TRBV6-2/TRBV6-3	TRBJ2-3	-	TGTGCCAGCAGTTATGCGGCGTTAGATACGCAGTATTTT	CASSYAALDTQYF
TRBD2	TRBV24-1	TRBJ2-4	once	TGTGCCACCAGTGATTTGGGGACTAGCGGGGGAGTAGTAGCCAAAAACATTCAGTACTTC	CATSDLGTSGGVVAKNIQYF
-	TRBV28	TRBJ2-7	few	TGTGCCAGCAGGTCCGGGACCATCTCCTACGAGCAGTACTTC	CASRSGTISYEQYF
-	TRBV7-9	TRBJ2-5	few	TGTTCCAGCAGCTTGGAGACCCAGTACTTC	CSSSLETQYF
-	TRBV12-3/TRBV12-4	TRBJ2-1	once	TGTGCCAGCAGTTTGAGTAGCGACAAGTTCTTC	CASSLSSDKFF
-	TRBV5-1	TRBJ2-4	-	TGCGCCAGCAGCTTGCCTCAGGACGGCAAAAACATTCAGTACTTC	CASSLPQDGKNIQYF
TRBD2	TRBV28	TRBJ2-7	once	TGTGCCAGCATCCTAGCGGATTCCTACAATGAGCAGTACTTC	CASILADSYNEQYF
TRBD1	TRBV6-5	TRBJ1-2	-	TGTGCCAGCAGCCGAGACAGGGTAAATGGCTACACCTTC	CASSRDRVNGYTF
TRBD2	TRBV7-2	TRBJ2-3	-	TGTGCCAGCAGCTCCCCGGGACTAGGGAGCACAGATGCGCAGTATTTT	CASSSPGLGSTDAQYF
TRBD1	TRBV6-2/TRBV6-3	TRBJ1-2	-	TGTGCCAGCAGTTACTCGCCAGGGGGTCCTGGCTACACCTTC	CASSYSPGGPGYTF
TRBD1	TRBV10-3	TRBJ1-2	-	TGTGCCATCATGGGACAGGGCCCGGACTTCTATGGCTACACCTTC	CAIMGQGPDFYGYTF
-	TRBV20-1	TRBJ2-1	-	TGCAGTGCTAGTGATGTGGGCTCCTACAATGAGCAGTTCTTC	CSASDVGSYNEQFF
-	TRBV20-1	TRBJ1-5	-	TGCAGTGCTAACCCCCGCGCAGGACATAGCAATCAGCCCCAGCATTTT	CSANPRAGHSNQPQHF
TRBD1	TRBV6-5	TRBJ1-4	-	TGTGCCAGCAGTTACTCGTCCGGGACAGGGGCTAATGAAAAACTGTTTTTT	CASSYSSGTGANEKLFF
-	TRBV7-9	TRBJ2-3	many	TGTGCCAGCAGCCCGATCCCTAGCACAGATACGCAGTATTTT	CASSPIPSTDTQYF
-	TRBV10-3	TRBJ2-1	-	TGTGCCATCAGGGATAGGTCCTACAATGAGCAGTTCTTC	CAIRDRSYNEQFF
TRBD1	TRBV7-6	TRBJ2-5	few	TGTGCCAGCAGCTTAGGGGGACAGTGGGAGACCCAGTACTTC	CASSLGGQWETQYF
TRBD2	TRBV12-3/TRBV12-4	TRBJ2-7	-	TGTGCCTGCAGTCCGACTAGCGGGACATACGAGCAGTACTTC	CACSPTSGTYEQYF
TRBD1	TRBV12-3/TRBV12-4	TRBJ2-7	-	TGTGCCAGCAGCCTGGGACAGGGGGCAGACTACGAGCAGTACTTC	CASSLGQGADYEQYF
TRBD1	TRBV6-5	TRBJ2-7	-	TGTGCCAGCAGTTACCGGTCCTTGGGGACAGGGCTACACGAGCAGTACTTC	CASSYRSLGTGLHEQYF
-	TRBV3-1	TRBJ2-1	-	TGTGCCAGCAGCCAATCTAGCGTAAGCTCCTACAATGAGCAGTTCTTC	CASSQSSVSSYNEQFF
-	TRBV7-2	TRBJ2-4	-	TGTGCCAGCAGCTTAGGAACGGGGGCTAGGGGCATTCAGTACTTC	CASSLGTGARGIQYF